This T cell receptor beta chain was captured by sequencing in a study of beta chain features in type 1 diabetes. Study-wide background: The examined sorted cells totaled around 100 million across samples.

Study-wide results and caveats: Sequencing of cDNA might inflate the share of cells that strongly express TCR. In the patient group, naive, central memory and Treg TCRB repertoires seemed more alike than in the healthy donor group.

Comments on this clone: What it recognizes is unknown.

Via CD45RO/CCR7/CD25/CD127/CD95/CD27, cells of the CD4+ naive, central memory, regulatory and stem cell-like memory subsets were sorted. As every portion of the isolated RNA was reverse transcribed, the sequencing read expressed TCRB transcripts. Sequencing was performed with immunoSEQ multiplex PCR; in TCRdb, only in-frame clones are kept and a portion is missing. This table holds under 250,000 clones, roughly an eighth found once. V was pared by 1 base and J by 4 bases, with 19 bases between. The germline CDR1 and CDR2 sequences are LGHNA and YSLEER. This CDR3 is 17 amino acids long. Sequences were obtained from naive CD4+ T cells from blood. V and J are TRBV4-3 and TRBJ1-1, with D possibly matching TRBD1 (6 bases). The source is a woman aged 40 to 50 in good health. CDR3 in DNA: TGCGCCAGCAGCCAAGCACCTATCCCAGGGGAACCCACTGAAGCTTTCTTT. Its translation is CASSQAPIPGEPTEAFF.